The entry below gives a single T cell receptor beta chain sequence along with its context. Antigen specificity is unknown. The V and J ends lost 5 bases and 4 bases respectively, with 12 bases between them. This CDR3 comprises 13 residues. Germline lookup yields CDR1 SGHTA and CDR2 FQGNSA. TCRB transcripts that were expressed got sequenced, as all of the isolated RNA had been reverse transcribed. Generated by immunoSEQ multiplex PCR, the TCRdb table keeps only in-frame clones and is missing some. The sample contains about 340,000 clones, approximately 13% of which appear only once. This entry comes from a study of beta chain features in type 1 diabetes. Study-wide points: Moderate but significant shortening of TCRB CDR3s was recorded in all four CD4+ subsets from Type 1 diabetes patients.

The source material was naive CD4+ T cells from blood. This TCR came from a woman younger than 30 with type 1 diabetes. V is TRBV7-2 and J is TRBJ2-7, with D possibly matching TRBD2 (5 bases). The CDR3 reads CASSLGREYEQYV. CDR3 DNA: TGTGCCAGCAGCCTCGGACGGGAATACGAGCAGTACGTC.